The clone carrying this TCR beta chain was observed once. The sample is drawn from a study of control samples from healthy donors and cancer patients. The data were produced by immunoSEQ multiplex PCR, yet TCRdb's version contains in-frame clones alone and is incomplete. The repertoire holds 130,000 to 150,000 clones, around 94% seen once, with over 12% in the top ten. This sequence was found in a man aged 55 to 70 with colorectal cancer. The sample comprised PBMCs.

The CDR3 DNA is TGCGCCAGCAGCCACGCCCTCACTAGCCGCACCGGGGAGCTGTTTTTT. Translating it yields CASSHALTSRTGELFF. The V and J genes are TRBV4-1 and TRBJ2-2, with a possible D match to TRBD2 (6 bases). Trimming removed 3 bases from V and 4 bases from J, with 15 bases in between. CDR1 MGHRA and CDR2 YSYEKL come from the germline V gene. The CDR3 spans 16 residues.